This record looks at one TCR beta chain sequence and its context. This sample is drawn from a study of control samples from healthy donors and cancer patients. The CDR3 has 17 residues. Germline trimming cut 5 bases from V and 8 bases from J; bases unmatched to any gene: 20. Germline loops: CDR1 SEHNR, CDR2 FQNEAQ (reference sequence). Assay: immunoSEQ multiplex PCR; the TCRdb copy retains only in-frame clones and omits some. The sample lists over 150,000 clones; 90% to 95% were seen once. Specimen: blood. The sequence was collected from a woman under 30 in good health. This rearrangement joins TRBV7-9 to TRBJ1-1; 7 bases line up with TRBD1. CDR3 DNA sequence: TGTGCCAGCAGCCCTAACCGTCCCTCAGGGGGAGCAAGGGAAGCTTTCTTT. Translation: CASSPNRPSGGAREAFF.